Below are 10 T cell receptor beta chains sequenced from a single sample in a study of blood T cells in healthy people across ages. Combining a sample-barcoded 5' primer with a J-beta primer mix, a second PCR ran for roughly 7 to 11 cycles. TCRdb reanalysed the 5' RACE reads using MiXCR and keeps one entry per CDR3 protein. The sample includes around 780,000 distinct CDR3 sequences, roughly 26% of them seen just once. Another study also made use of these data, one on T cells of mothers and their children.

Sequenced material: blood. The receptor set was obtained from a boy aged 5-17 years in good health.

V and J are TRBV4-2 and TRBJ2-7; 10 nucleotides line up with TRBD2. Germline assignment: CDR1 LGHNA and CDR2 YNFKEQ. CDR3 length equals 15 residues. V dropped 0 bases and J dropped 3; count of bases not matched to a gene: 2. This chain's CDR3 is CASSQERTSGYEQYF. CDR3 nucleotides: TGTGCCAGCAGCCAAGAAAGGACTAGCGGCTACGAGCAGTACTTC.

This clonotype was seen repeatedly, ten times or more. The V and J genes are TRBV2 and TRBJ2-5, with TRBD2 matching over 11 bases. The germline V gene has CDR1 SNHLY and CDR2 FYNNEI. CDR3 size: 15 residues. V gave up 4 bases and J gave up 2 bases; unmatched junction bases: 3. The CDR3 sequence is CASSGLAGLQETQYF. The DNA for the CDR3 is TGTGCCAGCAGTGGACTAGCGGGGCTTCAAGAGACCCAGTACTTC. Together with reference TRBV2 and TRBJ2-5, the CDR3 gives the full variable domain: EPEVTQTPSHQVTQMGQEVILRCVPISNHLYFYWYRQILGQKVEFLVSFYNNEISEKSEIFDDQFSVERPDGSNFTLKIRSTKLEDSAMYFCASSGLAGLQETQYFGPGTRLLVL.

In this sample, this clonotype turned up a few times. This chain uses TRBV12-3 or TRBV12-4 with TRBJ1-6; TRBD1 aligns across 8 bases. This CDR3 contains 13 residues. V lost 6 bases to trimming and J lost 9 bases; unmatched junction nucleotides: 4. CDR3 in DNA: TGTGCCAGCAGCAATGACAGGGGTTCACCCCTCCACTTT. This translates into CASSNDRGSPLHF.

Here the CDR3 DNA reads TGTGCCAGCAGCTTAGGGGCGGGGGTATTCTTGGAGACCCAGTACTTC. As protein: CASSLGAGVFLETQYF. This chain joins TRBV7-6 and TRBJ2-5; 7 bases are a match to TRBD2. The ends lost 1 base at V and 5 bases at J; junction bases unmatched: 10. The CDR3 has 16 residues. The V gene's germline CDR1 is SGHVS and CDR2 FNYEAQ.

There are a few counts of this clonotype. The chain is built from TRBV5-5 and TRBJ2-2; no definite D call. Between the trimmed V and J ends, which lost 2 bases and 0 bases, there was a span of 8 bases. The CDR3 contains 15 residues. In germline, CDR1 is SGHKS, CDR2 YYEKEE (reference sequence). CDR3 coding DNA: TGTGCCAGCAGCTTAGACGGGCCGAACACCGGGGAGCTGTTTTTT. Translating gives CASSLDGPNTGELFF.

The chain has TRBV7-9 and TRBJ2-1; either TRBD1 or TRBD2 may supply D (5 bases each). The CDR3 is made up of 11 amino acids. With 0 bases removed from V and 12 bases from J, the gap between germline ends came to 6 bases. The germline V gene has CDR1 SEHNR and CDR2 FQNEAQ (reference sequence). The DNA for the CDR3 is TGTGCCAGCAGCTTAGCGAGGGGGCAGTTCTTC. Amino acids: CASSLARGQFF.

This clonotype was found many times. The chain links TRBV7-9 to TRBJ1-4; D gene unclear. CDR3 size: 13 residues. Germline CDR1 is SEHNR and CDR2 is FQNEAQ (reference sequence). The germline V and J ends were trimmed by 5 bases and 5 bases, with 9 bases remaining between them. CDR3 coding DNA: TGTGCCAGCAGCCCTGGGAGGAATGAAAAACTGTTTTTT. It is translated as CASSPGRNEKLFF.

The CDR3 nucleotides are TGTGCCAGCAGCCACACTTCCGGCAGAGCCCCTGGAAACACCATATATTTT. It specifies CASSHTSGRAPGNTIYF. The V call is TRBV3-1, the J call TRBJ1-3; D remains ambiguous. V lost 3 bases, J lost 2 bases, and 17 bases lay in between. CDR1 is LGHDT and CDR2 is YNNKEL in the germline V gene (reference sequence). The CDR3 sequence is 17 residues long. The complete variable domain, with remaining parts taken from reference TRBV3-1 and TRBJ1-3, reads DTAVSQTPKYLVTQMGNDKSIKCEQNLGHDTMYWYKQDSKKFLKIMFSYNNKELIINETVPNRFSPKSPDKAHLNLHINSLELGDSAVYFCASSHTSGRAPGNTIYFGEGSWLTVV.

J is TRBJ1-3 and V is TRBV7-2; D not certain. Trimming took 1 base from V and 2 from J, leaving 9 bases between them. Germline CDR1 reads SGHTA; CDR2 reads FQGNSA. The CDR3 runs 15 residues. The CDR3 is CASSLERNAGNTIYF. In DNA form, the CDR3 reads TGTGCCAGCAGCTTAGAACGGAATGCTGGAAACACCATATATTTT.

In this sample, this clonotype turned up a few times. The chain joins TRBV5-1 to TRBJ2-7; D is perhaps TRBD1 (7 bases). From germline, CDR1 is SGHRS and CDR2 YFSETQ. The V end lost 5 bases, the J end lost 6 bases, and 21 bases lay between the germline ends. The CDR3 sequence is 15 residues long. CDR3 residues: CASRRSEGASVEQYF. DNA of the CDR3: TGCGCCAGCAGGCGATCGGAGGGGGCGTCCGTCGAGCAGTACTTC.